This T cell receptor (beta chain) was profiled in a study of T cell changes during pregnancy in multiple sclerosis. Only in-frame clones appear in the TCRdb table, and some are missing; sequencing was by immunoSEQ multiplex PCR. The repertoire holds tens of thousands of clones, with around 90% as singletons. The sample in question was peripheral blood, obtained before pregnancy. The receptor's source is a female donor with multiple sclerosis, enrolled in a pregnancy study.

CDR3 amino acids: CASRLAGDTGELFF. CDR3 nucleotide sequence: TGTGCCAGCAGACTAGCGGGAGACACCGGGGAGCTGTTTTTT. The rearrangement uses TRBV6-4 and TRBJ2-2; 11 bases fit TRBD2. Germline CDR1 reads MRHNA; CDR2 reads SNTAGT. V shed 6 bases and J 3 bases; nucleotides not matched to a gene: 0. The length of the CDR3 is 14 residues.